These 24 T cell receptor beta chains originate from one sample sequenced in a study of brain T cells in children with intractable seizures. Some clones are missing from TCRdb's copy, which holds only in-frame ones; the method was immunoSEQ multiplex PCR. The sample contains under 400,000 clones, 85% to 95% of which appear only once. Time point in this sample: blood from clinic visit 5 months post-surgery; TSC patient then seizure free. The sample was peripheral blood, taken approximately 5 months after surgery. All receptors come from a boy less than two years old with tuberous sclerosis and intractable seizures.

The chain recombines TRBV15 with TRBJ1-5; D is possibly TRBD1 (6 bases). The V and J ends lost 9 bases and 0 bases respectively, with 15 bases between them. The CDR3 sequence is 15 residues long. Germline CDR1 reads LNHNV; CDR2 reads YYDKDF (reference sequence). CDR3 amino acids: CATSWDTYSNQPQHF. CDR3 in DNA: TGTGCCACATCCTGGGACACCTATAGCAATCAGCCCCAGCATTTT. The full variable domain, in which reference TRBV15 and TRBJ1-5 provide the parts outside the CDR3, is DAMVIQNPRYQVTQFGKPVTLSCSQTLNHNVMYWYQQKSSQAPKLLFHYYDKDFNNEADTPDNFQSRRPNTSFCFLDIRSPGLGDTAMYLCATSWDTYSNQPQHFGDGTRLSIL.

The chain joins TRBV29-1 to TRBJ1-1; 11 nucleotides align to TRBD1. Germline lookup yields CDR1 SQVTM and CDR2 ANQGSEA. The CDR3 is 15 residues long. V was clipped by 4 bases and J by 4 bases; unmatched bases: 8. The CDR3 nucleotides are TGCAGCGTTGGATGGACAGGGGGCCTGGGCACTGAAGCTTTCTTT. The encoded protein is CSVGWTGGLGTEAFF.

The CDR3 reads CASSGTTTAFF. The CDR3 coding sequence is TGTGCCAGCAGTGGGACAACTACAGCTTTCTTT. The genes are TRBV2 and TRBJ1-1; the D gene is possibly TRBD1 (5 bases). V dropped 4 bases and J dropped 10 bases, with 10 bases sitting between them. The germline V gene has CDR1 SNHLY and CDR2 FYNNEI. This CDR3 region has 11 residues.

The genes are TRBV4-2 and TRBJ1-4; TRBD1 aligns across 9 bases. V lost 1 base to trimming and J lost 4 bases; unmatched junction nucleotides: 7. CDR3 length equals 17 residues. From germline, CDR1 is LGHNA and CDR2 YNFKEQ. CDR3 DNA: TGTGCCAGCAGCCAAGGGGCACAGGGGGCAGGTAATGAAAAACTGTTTTTT. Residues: CASSQGAQGAGNEKLFF.

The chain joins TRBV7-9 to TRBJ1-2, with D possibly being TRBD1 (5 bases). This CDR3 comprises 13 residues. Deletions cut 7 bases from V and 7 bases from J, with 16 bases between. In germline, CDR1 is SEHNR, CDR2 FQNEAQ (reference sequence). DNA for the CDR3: TGTGCCAGCACCACCGGCCAGGGCATTGGCTACACCTTC. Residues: CASTTGQGIGYTF.

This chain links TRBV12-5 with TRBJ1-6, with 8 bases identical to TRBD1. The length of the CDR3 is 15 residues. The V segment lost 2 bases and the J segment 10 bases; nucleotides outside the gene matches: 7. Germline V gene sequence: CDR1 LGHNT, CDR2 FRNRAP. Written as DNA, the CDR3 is TGTGCTAGTGGTTTGTTCGACAGGGGAGACTCACCCCTCCACTTT. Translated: CASGLFDRGDSPLHF. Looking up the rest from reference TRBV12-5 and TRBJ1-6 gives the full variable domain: DARVTQTPRHKVTEMGQEVTMRCQPILGHNTVFWYRQTMMQGLELLAYFRNRAPLDDSGMPKDRFSAEMPDATLATLKIQPSEPRDSAVYFCASGLFDRGDSPLHFGNGTRLTVT.

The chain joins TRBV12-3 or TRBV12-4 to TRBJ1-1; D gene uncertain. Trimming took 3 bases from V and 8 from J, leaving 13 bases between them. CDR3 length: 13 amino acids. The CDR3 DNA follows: TGTGCCAGCAGTTTTTGGGGTCTAAGAGAAGCTTTCTTT. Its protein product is CASSFWGLREAFF.

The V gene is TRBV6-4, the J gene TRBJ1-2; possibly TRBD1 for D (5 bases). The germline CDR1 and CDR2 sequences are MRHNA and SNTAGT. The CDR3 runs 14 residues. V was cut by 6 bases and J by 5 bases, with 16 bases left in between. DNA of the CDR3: TGTGCCAGCAGAGCTACCGGGACGGTGTATGGCTACACCTTC. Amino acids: CASRATGTVYGYTF.

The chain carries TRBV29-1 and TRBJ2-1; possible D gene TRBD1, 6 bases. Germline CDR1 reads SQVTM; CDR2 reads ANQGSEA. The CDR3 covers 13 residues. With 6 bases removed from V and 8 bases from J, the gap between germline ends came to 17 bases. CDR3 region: CSVGTFSVDEQFF. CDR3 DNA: TGCAGCGTGGGGACATTCTCCGTCGATGAGCAGTTCTTC.

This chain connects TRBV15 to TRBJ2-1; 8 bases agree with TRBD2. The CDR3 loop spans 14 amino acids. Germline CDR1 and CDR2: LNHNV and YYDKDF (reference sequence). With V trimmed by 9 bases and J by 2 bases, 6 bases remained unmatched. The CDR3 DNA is TGTGCCACTCAGCGAGCGGGAGCCTACAATGAGCAGTTCTTC. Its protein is CATQRAGAYNEQFF.

The CDR3 loop is CASSPGDTPRGYTF. DNA of the CDR3: TGTGCCAGCTCACCTGGGGACACGCCGAGGGGCTACACCTTC. The rearrangement uses TRBV18 and TRBJ1-2, with D possibly being TRBD1 (6 bases). Germline assignment: CDR1 KGHSH and CDR2 LQKENI. The CDR3 is 14 amino acids. Trimming pared 3 bases from V and 8 bases from J, leaving 16 bases between.

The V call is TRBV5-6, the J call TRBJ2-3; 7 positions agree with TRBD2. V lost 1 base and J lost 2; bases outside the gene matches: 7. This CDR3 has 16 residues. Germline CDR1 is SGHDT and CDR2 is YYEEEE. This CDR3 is CASSLRLAALTDTQYF. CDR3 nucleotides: TGTGCCAGCAGCTTGAGGCTAGCGGCCCTCACAGATACGCAGTATTTT.

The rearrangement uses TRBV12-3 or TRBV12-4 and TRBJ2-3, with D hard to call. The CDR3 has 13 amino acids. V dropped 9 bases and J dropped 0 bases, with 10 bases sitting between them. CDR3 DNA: TGTGCCAGTAGAAATGCTAGCACAGATACGCAGTATTTT. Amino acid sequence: CASRNASTDTQYF.

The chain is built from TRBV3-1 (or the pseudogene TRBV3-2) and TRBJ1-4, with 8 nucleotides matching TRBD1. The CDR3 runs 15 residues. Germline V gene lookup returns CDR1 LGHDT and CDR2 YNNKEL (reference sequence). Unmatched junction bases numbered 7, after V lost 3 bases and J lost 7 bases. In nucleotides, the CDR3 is TGTGCCAGCAGCCAGGCCGGGACAGGAGGTGAAAAACTGTTTTTT. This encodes CASSQAGTGGEKLFF.

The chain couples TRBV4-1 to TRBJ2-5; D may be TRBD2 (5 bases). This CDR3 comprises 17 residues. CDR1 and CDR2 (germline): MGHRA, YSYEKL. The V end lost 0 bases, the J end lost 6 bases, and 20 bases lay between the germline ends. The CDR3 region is CASSQDWAGVGKKTQYF. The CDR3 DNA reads TGCGCCAGCAGCCAAGATTGGGCGGGTGTCGGTAAAAAGACCCAGTACTTC.

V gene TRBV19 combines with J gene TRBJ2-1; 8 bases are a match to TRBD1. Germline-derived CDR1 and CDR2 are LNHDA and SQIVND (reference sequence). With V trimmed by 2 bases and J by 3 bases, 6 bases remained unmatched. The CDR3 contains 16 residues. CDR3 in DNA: TGTGCCAGTAGTATAAAGACAGGGGTGGGCTACAATGAGCAGTTCTTC. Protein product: CASSIKTGVGYNEQFF. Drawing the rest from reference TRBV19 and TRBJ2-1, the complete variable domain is DGGITQSPKYLFRKEGQNVTLSCEQNLNHDAMYWYRQDPGQGLRLIYYSQIVNDFQKGDIAEGYSVSREKKESFPLTVTSAQKNPTAFYLCASSIKTGVGYNEQFFGPGTRLTVL.

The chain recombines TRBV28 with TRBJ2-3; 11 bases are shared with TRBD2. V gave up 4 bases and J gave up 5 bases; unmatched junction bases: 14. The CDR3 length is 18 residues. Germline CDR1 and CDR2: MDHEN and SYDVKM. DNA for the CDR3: TGTGCCAGCAGTTCCCTGGAGGTAGCGGGGGGGCCCGGAGATACGCAGTATTTT. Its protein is CASSSLEVAGGPGDTQYF.

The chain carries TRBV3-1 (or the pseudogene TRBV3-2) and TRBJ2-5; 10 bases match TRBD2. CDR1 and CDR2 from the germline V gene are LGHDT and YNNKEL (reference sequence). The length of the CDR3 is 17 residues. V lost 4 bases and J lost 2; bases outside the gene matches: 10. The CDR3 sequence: CASSPTPGAGGQETQYF. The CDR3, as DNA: TGTGCCAGCAGCCCCACCCCGGGAGCGGGAGGGCAAGAGACCCAGTACTTC.

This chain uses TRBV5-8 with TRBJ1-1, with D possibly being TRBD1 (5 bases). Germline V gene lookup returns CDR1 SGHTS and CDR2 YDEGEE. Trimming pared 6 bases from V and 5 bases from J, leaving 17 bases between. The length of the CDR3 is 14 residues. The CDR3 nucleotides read TGTGCCAGCACCTCCGGGGGAACGAGGACTGAAGCTTTCTTT. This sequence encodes CASTSGGTRTEAFF.

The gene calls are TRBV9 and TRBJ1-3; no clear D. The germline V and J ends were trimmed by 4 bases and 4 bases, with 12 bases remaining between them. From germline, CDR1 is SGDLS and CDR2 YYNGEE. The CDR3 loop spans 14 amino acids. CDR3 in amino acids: CASSTERSGNTIYF. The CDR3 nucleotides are TGTGCCAGCAGCACAGAGAGGTCGGGAAACACCATATATTTT.

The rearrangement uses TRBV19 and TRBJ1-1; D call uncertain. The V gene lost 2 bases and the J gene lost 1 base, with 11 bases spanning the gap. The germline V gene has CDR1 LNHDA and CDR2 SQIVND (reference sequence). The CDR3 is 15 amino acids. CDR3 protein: CASSISSRPNTEAFF. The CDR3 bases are TGTGCCAGTAGTATAAGTTCACGGCCGAACACTGAAGCTTTCTTT.

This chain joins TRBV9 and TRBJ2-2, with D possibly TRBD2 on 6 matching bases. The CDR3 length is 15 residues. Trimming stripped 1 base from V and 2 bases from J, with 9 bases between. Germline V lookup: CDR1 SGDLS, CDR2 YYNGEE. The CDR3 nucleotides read TGTGCCAGCAGCGTATTGGGGGGAAACACCGGGGAGCTGTTTTTT. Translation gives CASSVLGGNTGELFF.

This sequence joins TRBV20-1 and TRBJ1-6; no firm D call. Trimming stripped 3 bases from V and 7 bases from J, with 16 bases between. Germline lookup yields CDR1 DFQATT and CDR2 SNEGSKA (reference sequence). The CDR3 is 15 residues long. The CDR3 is CSASSLSRRNSPLHF. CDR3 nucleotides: TGCAGTGCTAGTAGTCTTTCACGAAGAAATTCACCCCTCCACTTT.

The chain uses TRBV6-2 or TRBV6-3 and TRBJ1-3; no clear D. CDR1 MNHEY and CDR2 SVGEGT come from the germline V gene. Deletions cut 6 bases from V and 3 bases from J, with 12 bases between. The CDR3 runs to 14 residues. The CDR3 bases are TGTGCCAGCAGCCACTTGGGTGATGGAAACACCATATATTTT. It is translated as CASSHLGDGNTIYF.